The clone carrying this T cell receptor beta chain was seen once. The germline V gene encodes CDR1 MDHEN and CDR2 SYDVKM. The J segment lost 0 bases and the V segment lost 6 bases, leaving 11 bases of the junction unmatched. The CDR3 has 18 amino acids. TCRdb's copy holds only in-frame clones and misses some; the assay was immunoSEQ multiplex PCR. The sample yields about 110,000 clones, roughly 85% seen once. This specimen comes from a study of control samples from healthy donors and cancer patients. This clonotype was sampled from a woman in her 50s in good health. What was sequenced was blood. The chain joins TRBV28 to TRBJ1-5; 10 bases are shared with TRBD1. CDR3 DNA sequence: TGTGCCAGCAGCCTCCCGGGACAGGGGCTCTATAGCAATCAGCCCCAGCATTTT. Amino acids: CASSLPGQGLYSNQPQHF.